Following are 15 T cell receptor beta chains from one sample sequenced in a study of OX40 agonist ivuxolimab in advanced cancers. Sequencing was performed with immunoSEQ multiplex PCR; in TCRdb, only in-frame clones are kept and a portion is missing. This table has roughly 86,000 clones, 90% to 95% appearing once. The specimen was CD4+ or CD8+ T cells sorted from blood, collected in a trial of the OX40 agonist ivuxolimab. Receptors originate from an adult with an advanced solid tumor such as melanoma, head and neck, liver or kidney cancer.

The chain joins TRBV11-2 to TRBJ2-7; D unresolved. The CDR3 is 11 amino acids. Germline lookup yields CDR1 SGHAT and CDR2 FQNNGV. V was cut by 5 bases and J by 6 bases, with 8 bases left in between. The CDR3 DNA is TGTGCCAGCAGCCCCTCGGTCGAGCAGTACTTC. Translated: CASSPSVEQYF.

The rearrangement joins TRBV2 to TRBJ1-2, with a weak D call TRBD1 (6 bases). The CDR3 length is 13 residues. Germline CDR1 and CDR2: SNHLY and FYNNEI. V was trimmed by 6 bases and J by 11 bases, leaving 19 bases between them. The CDR3 DNA reads as TGTGCCAGCAGGCGTTATACAGGGCAGGAATACACCTTC. It translates to CASRRYTGQEYTF.

This clone was observed once. The V call is TRBV28, the J call TRBJ2-3; D unclear. Germline assignment: CDR1 MDHEN and CDR2 SYDVKM. CDR3 length: 14 residues. V lost 6 bases and J 2 bases, leaving 12 bases between the germline ends. This CDR3 is CASSPRPHTDTQYF. In DNA form, the CDR3 reads TGTGCCAGCAGCCCCCGGCCACACACAGATACGCAGTATTTT.

Comment on this clone: This specimen includes other DNA sequences encoding the same CDR3. This chain links TRBV11-3 with TRBJ2-3; D is undetermined. Between the trimmed V and J ends, which lost 3 bases and 1 base, there was a span of 5 bases. There are 13 residues in the CDR3. CDR1 is SGHNT, CDR2 YENEEA, per germline. Here the CDR3 reads CASSLQGTDTQYF. The CDR3 region has the DNA TGTGCCAGCAGCTTGCAGGGCACAGATACGCAGTATTTT.

This sequence joins TRBV28 and TRBJ1-6; 7 nucleotides align to TRBD1. Germline CDR1 and CDR2: MDHEN and SYDVKM. V trimming: 3 bases; J trimming: 16 bases; junction bases outside the gene matches: 6. The CDR3 totals 12 residues. CDR3 sequence reads: CASSLPGGPLHF. The CDR3 DNA reads TGTGCCAGCAGTTTGCCAGGGGGACCACTCCACTTT.

The chain links TRBV12-2 to TRBJ1-2; TRBD1 reflects the table's D call only, with no check against the DNA. TRBV12-2 corresponds to a pseudogene. This CDR3 is 14 amino acids long. The CDR3 coding sequence is TGTGCAAGTCGCTTAGAAGACAGGGAGGATGGCTACACCTTC. This encodes CASRLEDREDGYTF.

The chain carries TRBV6-5 and TRBJ1-2; 11 bases align to TRBD1. Germline V gene lookup returns CDR1 MNHEY and CDR2 SVGAGI. The J segment lost 4 bases and the V segment lost 5 bases, leaving 3 bases of the junction unmatched. CDR3 length: 14 residues. CDR3 in DNA: TGTGCCAGCAGTAGGACAGGGGGCGGCTATGGCTACACCTTC. Amino acids: CASSRTGGGYGYTF.

The genes are TRBV18 and TRBJ2-1, with a possible D match to TRBD2 (6 bases). CDR1 is KGHSH, CDR2 LQKENI, per germline. V lost 5 bases and J lost 3, with 14 bases in between. This CDR3 contains 15 residues. The CDR3 DNA follows: TGTGCCAGCTCAGATTCGGACTACCTCTACAATGAGCAGTTCTTC. It encodes CASSDSDYLYNEQFF.

The sample holds a few counts of this clone. V and J are TRBV5-1 and TRBJ1-1; D uncertain. This CDR3 contains 14 residues. V was trimmed by 1 base and J by 1 base, leaving 8 bases between them. Germline V gene sequence: CDR1 SGHRS, CDR2 YFSETQ. The CDR3 region has the DNA TGCGCCAGCAGCTTGATGCCGGAGAACACTGAAGCTTTCTTT. As protein: CASSLMPENTEAFF.

The gene calls are TRBV18 and TRBJ2-1; maybe TRBD1 (6 bases). V was cut by 3 bases and J by 3 bases, with 15 bases left in between. The CDR3 consists of 16 residues. Germline V gene lookup returns CDR1 KGHSH and CDR2 LQKENI. The CDR3 spells CASSPATGDIYNEQFF. CDR3 DNA sequence: TGTGCCAGCTCACCGGCGACAGGTGATATCTACAATGAGCAGTTCTTC. The whole variable domain, remainder taken from reference TRBV18 and TRBJ2-1, is NAGVMQNPRHLVRRRGQEARLRCSPMKGHSHVYWYRQLPEEGLKFMVYLQKENIIDESGMPKERFSAEFPKEGPSILRIQQVVRGDSAAYFCASSPATGDIYNEQFFGPGTRLTVL.

The chain combines TRBV18 with TRBJ2-6; tentatively, D is TRBD1 (7 bases). Germline lookup yields CDR1 KGHSH and CDR2 LQKENI. V dropped 6 bases and J dropped 0 bases, with 21 bases sitting between them. The CDR3 extends over 19 amino acids. The CDR3 DNA reads TGTGCCAGCTCCCTAGCGATAACAGGGGCGAACTCTGGGGCCAACGTCCTGACTTTC. It translates to CASSLAITGANSGANVLTF.

The chain carries TRBV6-6 and TRBJ1-1; no clear D gene. V was pared by 7 bases and J by 1 base, with 10 bases between. The V gene's germline CDR1 is MNHNY and CDR2 SVGAGI (reference sequence). The CDR3 extends over 13 amino acids. DNA for the CDR3: TGTGCCAGCATGGGAGGAACGAACACTGAAGCTTTCTTT. This codes for CASMGGTNTEAFF.

The chain is built from TRBV19 and TRBJ1-5; perhaps TRBD1 as D (5 bases). Per germline, CDR1 LNHDA and CDR2 SQIVND (reference sequence). The CDR3 contains 15 residues. Trimming stripped 7 bases from V and 3 bases from J, with 16 bases between. CDR3 DNA: TGTGCCAGTACAACCGGGACCTCCTTCAATCAGCCCCAGCATTTT. Amino acids: CASTTGTSFNQPQHF.

The chain carries TRBV19 and TRBJ1-5; 9 nucleotides align to TRBD1. This CDR3 is built from 17 residues. J lost 5 bases, V lost 4 bases, and 12 bases had no gene match. Germline assignment: CDR1 LNHDA and CDR2 SQIVND (reference sequence). CDR3 nucleotides: TGTGCCAGTAGTAGGTTCGGAGGGTGGGACAGGGATCAGCCCCAGCATTTT. It specifies CASSRFGGWDRDQPQHF.

The rearrangement uses TRBV9 and TRBJ2-1; 11 nucleotides match TRBD2. The germline V gene has CDR1 SGDLS and CDR2 YYNGEE. The CDR3 has 15 amino acids. Trimming removed 0 bases from V and 8 bases from J; junction bases left unmatched: 4. The CDR3: CASSVGLAGGYEQFF. As DNA, the CDR3 is TGTGCCAGCAGCGTAGGGCTAGCGGGAGGCTATGAGCAGTTCTTC. The complete variable domain, with remaining parts taken from reference TRBV9 and TRBJ2-1, reads DSGVTQTPKHLITATGQRVTLRCSPRSGDLSVYWYQQSLDQGLQFLIQYYNGEERAKGNILERFSAQQFPDLHSELNLSSLELGDSALYFCASSVGLAGGYEQFFGPGTRLTVL.